Listed below are T cell receptor beta chains from one sample, sequenced in a study of T cells after yellow fever vaccination. In TCRdb, the 5' RACE reads were re-called with MiXCR into one record per CDR3 protein. This table holds fewer than 400,000 distinct CDR3 sequences, roughly 10% found once. The source was CD4+ T cells sorted from PBMCs, collected 45 days after the yellow fever booster vaccination. These receptors all stem from a man younger than 35 who received the YFV17D yellow fever vaccine. The CDR3 runs from the conserved cysteine through the conserved F or W. A D gene is named only where the DNA matches it firmly. Clone size, where shown, is once, few, many, or a class for clones that have expanded.

j_gene,v_gene,len,abundance,d_gene,CDR3aa,CDR3nt
TRBJ2-1,TRBV7-9,15,few,NA,CASSFPRWGYNEQFF,TGTGCCAGCAGCTTCCCCCGGTGGGGGTACAATGAGCAGTTCTTC
TRBJ1-1,TRBV5-1,14,few,NA,CASSGIGSNTEAFF,TGCGCCAGCAGCGGGATAGGCAGCAACACTGAAGCTTTCTTT
TRBJ2-5,TRBV20-1,10,few,NA,CSARWETQYF,TGCAGTGCTAGATGGGAGACCCAGTACTTC
TRBJ1-4,TRBV5-1,16,few,TRBD1,CASSLPEQGAGEKLFF,TGCGCCAGCAGCTTGCCCGAACAGGGGGCAGGCGAAAAACTGTTTTTT
TRBJ2-6,TRBV10-3,15,NA,NA,CAIRAFGAGANVLTF,TGTGCCATCAGGGCCTTCGGGGCTGGGGCCAACGTCCTGACTTTC
TRBJ2-5,TRBV5-1,14,many,NA,CASSLGTSQETQYF,TGTGCCAGCAGCTTGGGGACGTCGCAAGAGACCCAGTACTTC
TRBJ1-1,TRBV18,14,NA,NA,CASSPRIQNTEAFF,TGTGCCAGCTCACCACGGATACAGAACACTGAAGCTTTCTTT
TRBJ1-1,TRBV7-9,13,NA,NA,CASSLESNTEAFF,TGTGCCAGCAGCTTAGAGTCGAACACTGAAGCTTTCTTT
TRBJ2-7,TRBV20-1,14,few,NA,CSAARPGQTWEQYF,TGCAGTGCTGCCCGTCCGGGACAAACTTGGGAGCAGTACTTC
TRBJ1-5,TRBV2,16,NA,NA,CASRRGAGPFNQPQHF,TGTGCCAGCAGGAGGGGGGCCGGGCCCTTCAATCAGCCCCAGCATTTT
TRBJ2-5,TRBV29-1,13,NA,TRBD1,CSTNRGTGETQYF,TGCAGCACCAACAGGGGGACTGGTGAGACCCAGTACTTC
TRBJ1-2,TRBV28,16,NA,TRBD1,CASRPTGTEPNYGYTF,TGTGCCAGCAGACCAACCGGGACAGAGCCTAACTATGGCTACACCTTC
TRBJ2-5,TRBV6-2/TRBV6-3,15,few,NA,CASSYGGTVQETQYF,TGTGCCAGCAGTTACGGGGGAACAGTACAAGAGACCCAGTACTTC
TRBJ2-6,TRBV24-1,15,many,NA,CATSDPGSGANVLTF,TGTGCCACCAGTGATCCGGGCTCTGGGGCCAACGTCCTGACTTTC
TRBJ1-5,TRBV7-3,13,NA,TRBD1,CASSFGQGQPQHF,TGTGCCAGCAGCTTCGGACAGGGTCAGCCCCAGCATTTT
TRBJ2-5,TRBV14,15,few,NA,CASSQLTGRQETQYF,TGTGCCAGCAGCCAATTAACAGGGCGTCAAGAGACCCAGTACTTC
TRBJ2-2,TRBV28,15,few,NA,CASVPGRFSSGELFF,TGTGCCAGTGTACCAGGGAGGTTCTCCTCCGGGGAGCTGTTTTTT
TRBJ2-1,TRBV7-9,14,few,NA,CASSLEGPYNEQFF,TGTGCCAGCAGCTTAGAGGGCCCCTACAATGAGCAGTTCTTC
TRBJ1-5,TRBV19,16,NA,TRBD1,CASSIKRTGLYQPQHF,TGTGCCAGTAGTATTAAAAGGACAGGTTTGTATCAGCCCCAGCATTTT
TRBJ2-3,TRBV29-1,14,many,NA,CGGRRGVGTDTQYF,TGCGGCGGCCGCAGGGGCGTTGGAACAGATACGCAGTATTTT
TRBJ1-1,TRBV3-1,13,many,NA,CASSQNTAGEAFF,TGTGCCAGCAGCCAAAATACGGCGGGAGAAGCTTTCTTT
TRBJ1-5,TRBV12-3/TRBV12-4,13,many,NA,CASSLGQNQPQHF,TGTGCCAGCAGCCTCGGACAGAATCAGCCCCAGCATTTT
TRBJ1-2,TRBV4-2,14,NA,NA,CASSQGGGSYGYTF,TGTGCCAGCAGCCAGGGGGGGGGCTCCTATGGCTACACCTTC
TRBJ2-2,TRBV20-1,16,NA,NA,CSARDLGGGLTGELFF,TGCAGTGCTAGAGATCTGGGTGGGGGGCTCACCGGGGAGCTGTTTTTT
TRBJ2-3,TRBV7-8,15,NA,TRBD1,CASSPRDRARDTQYF,TGTGCCAGCAGCCCCCGGGACAGGGCTCGGGATACGCAGTATTTT
TRBJ2-5,TRBV7-8,15,few,NA,CASSLDILGGETQYF,TGTGCCAGCAGCTTAGATATTTTGGGCGGGGAGACCCAGTACTTC
TRBJ2-5,TRBV10-2,14,few,NA,CASSEDVRGETQYF,TGCGCCAGCAGTGAGGATGTGAGAGGGGAGACCCAGTACTTC
TRBJ1-2,TRBV4-3,20,NA,TRBD1,CASSQALSGTGEFSRYGYTF,TGCGCCAGCAGCCAAGCTCTCTCCGGGACAGGGGAATTTAGTCGATATGGCTACACCTTC
TRBJ2-3,TRBV24-1,15,many,TRBD1,CATAAGQGRSDTQYF,TGTGCCACCGCGGCGGGACAGGGGAGGTCAGATACGCAGTATTTT
TRBJ1-5,TRBV9,13,few,NA,CASSVGAAQPQHF,TGTGCCAGCAGCGTAGGGGCCGCCCAGCCCCAGCATTTT
TRBJ2-3,TRBV7-3,16,many,TRBD2,CASSLRLAGGTDTQYF,TGTGCCAGCAGCTTACGACTAGCGGGGGGCACAGATACGCAGTATTTT
TRBJ2-3,TRBV6-6,15,few,TRBD2,CLTGGGLSSTDTQYF,TGTCTTACTGGCGGGGGGCTTTCTAGCACAGATACGCAGTATTTT